This entry lists 29 T cell receptor beta chains sequenced from one sample in a study of T cells after yellow fever vaccination. TCRdb reprocessed the 5' RACE reads via MiXCR and lists one record per CDR3 protein. The sample holds fewer than 350,000 distinct CDR3 sequences, around 4.5% seen once. The sequencing here drew on PBMCs, taken 15 days after the yellow fever booster vaccination. Source of these receptors: a man younger than 30 who received the YFV17D yellow fever vaccine.

The chain joins TRBV4-1 to TRBJ1-2; 7 bases fit TRBD1. Per germline, CDR1 MGHRA and CDR2 YSYEKL. This CDR3 region has 16 residues. J lost 0 bases, V lost 3 bases, and 7 bases had no gene match. In DNA, the CDR3 is TGCGCCAGCAGCCACGGGACAGCAGAAGCTAACTATGGCTACACCTTC. Amino acids: CASSHGTAEANYGYTF.

This clonotype was counted a few times. The V call is TRBV9, the J call TRBJ1-3, with D unclear. This CDR3 has 17 residues. Trimming took 0 bases from V and 0 from J, leaving 13 bases between them. Germline CDR1 is SGDLS and CDR2 is YYNGEE. CDR3 loop: CASSVEAGKSSGNTIYF. DNA of the CDR3: TGTGCCAGCAGCGTAGAGGCAGGCAAGAGCTCTGGAAACACCATATATTTT.

This clonotype came up a few times. This chain links TRBV3-1 with TRBJ1-2; a weak D match, TRBD1 (5 bases). CDR3 length: 15 residues. Germline V gene sequence: CDR1 LGHDT, CDR2 YNNKEL (reference sequence). V shed 4 bases and J shed 3 bases, with 15 bases lying between them. The CDR3 loop reads CASSPAARGDYGYTF. CDR3 DNA sequence: TGTGCCAGCAGCCCTGCCGCGCGAGGGGACTATGGCTACACCTTC.

This clonotype was seen a few times. This chain joins TRBV4-1 and TRBJ1-2; D is undetermined. Germline CDR1 reads MGHRA; CDR2 reads YSYEKL. CDR3 length equals 15 residues. Trimming shortened V by 1 base and J by 4 bases, and 13 bases separated the two germline ends. The CDR3 nucleotides read TGCGCCAGCAGCCAAGCTCCCCCCCCCGGCTATGGCTACACCTTC. It yields the protein CASSQAPPPGYGYTF.

There are many counts of this clonotype. CDR3 DNA sequence: TGTGCCAGCAGTTACTCGAAAGCGCAGACCCAGCATTTT. This codes for CASSYSKAQTQHF. The chain employs TRBV6-5 and TRBJ1-5; D is undetermined. Trimming left V 0 bases short and J 11 bases short, with 11 bases between. The CDR3 runs to 13 residues. The germline CDR1 and CDR2 sequences are MNHEY and SVGAGI.

This clonotype was seen repeatedly, ten times or more. The chain recombines TRBV7-9 with TRBJ2-1; 8 bases fit TRBD1. Trimming cost V 5 bases and J 6 bases; bases outside gene matches: 9. This CDR3 contains 15 residues. Per the germline V gene, CDR1 is SEHNR and CDR2 is FQNEAQ (reference sequence). This chain's CDR3 is CASSPDRARGNEQFF. For the CDR3, the DNA is TGTGCCAGCAGCCCGGACAGGGCTAGGGGCAATGAGCAGTTCTTC.

This clonotype was recorded at least ten times. The chain combines TRBV27 with TRBJ1-5, with D maybe TRBD1 (6 bases). The CDR3 runs 15 residues. Per germline, CDR1 MNHEY and CDR2 SMNVEV (reference sequence). V was cut by 6 bases and J by 0 bases, with 12 bases left in between. CDR3: CASRATGYSNQPQHF. The DNA for the CDR3 is TGTGCCAGCAGAGCTACAGGGTATAGCAATCAGCCCCAGCATTTT.

This clonotype was recorded many times. The J gene is TRBJ2-3, the V gene TRBV7-8; 8 nucleotides align to TRBD2. From germline, CDR1 is SGHVS and CDR2 FQNEAQ. Unmatched junction bases numbered 5, after V lost 5 bases and J lost 4 bases. The CDR3 totals 14 residues. The CDR3 loop is CASSPRTSPDTQYF. The CDR3, as DNA: TGTGCCAGCAGCCCTCGGACTAGCCCAGATACGCAGTATTTT.

This clonotype showed up many times. J is TRBJ2-1 and V is TRBV5-1, with D tentatively TRBD1 or TRBD2 (6 bases each). The CDR3 is made up of 14 amino acids. The germline V and J ends were trimmed by 1 base and 7 bases, with 12 bases remaining between them. Looked up from germline, CDR1 is SGHRS and CDR2 is YFSETQ. CDR3 sequence (DNA): TGCGCCAGCAGCTTGACGGGGGCCGGGAATGAGCAGTTCTTC. This gives the protein CASSLTGAGNEQFF. The whole variable domain, remainder taken from reference TRBV5-1 and TRBJ2-1, is KAGVTQTPRYLIKTRGQQVTLSCSPISGHRSVSWYQQTPGQGLQFLFEYFSETQRNKGNFPGRFSGRQFSNSRSEMNVSTLELGDSALYLCASSLTGAGNEQFFGPGTRLTVL.

This clonotype was counted only a few times. The gene calls are TRBV4-1 and TRBJ2-1, with 8 bases matching TRBD1. Germline V gene lookup returns CDR1 MGHRA and CDR2 YSYEKL. The length of the CDR3 is 16 residues. J gave up 4 bases and V 0 bases, and 5 bases lay outside the gene matches. The CDR3 sequence: CASSQDSGGGYNEQFF. The DNA for the CDR3 is TGCGCCAGCAGCCAAGATTCAGGGGGCGGTTACAATGAGCAGTTCTTC.

V usage is TRBV4-1 and J usage is TRBJ1-5; D unclear. V dropped 0 bases and J dropped 5 bases, with 8 bases sitting between them. CDR1 and CDR2 (germline): MGHRA, YSYEKL. The CDR3 runs to 14 residues. The CDR3 DNA reads as TGCGCCAGCAGCCAAGATACGGTATATCAGCCCCAGCATTTT. Its protein product is CASSQDTVYQPQHF.

The table lists this clonotype with a few counts. The chain has TRBV10-3 and TRBJ2-4; no clear D gene. V lost 0 bases and J lost 2, with 17 bases in between. This CDR3 region has 18 residues. Germline CDR1 ENHRY, CDR2 SYGVKD. The CDR3 bases are TGTGCCATCAGTGAGTCGAGTGGTGTAGCCCTATCCAAAAACATTCAGTACTTC. Translation gives CAISESSGVALSKNIQYF.

This clonotype was seen more than once but under ten times. The chain has TRBV5-1 and TRBJ2-1; D may be TRBD2 (6 bases). V was clipped by 1 base and J by 5 bases, with 13 bases between them. CDR3 length equals 15 residues. Germline-derived CDR1 and CDR2 are SGHRS and YFSETQ. The CDR3 nucleotides are TGCGCCAGCAGCTTGATCGGGGGAGCTGACAATGAGCAGTTCTTC. Encoded protein: CASSLIGGADNEQFF.

The V gene is TRBV5-4, the J gene TRBJ2-4; no clear D. The germline V gene encodes CDR1 SGHNT and CDR2 YYREEE (reference sequence). The V gene lost 3 bases and the J gene lost 5 bases, with 15 bases spanning the gap. CDR3 size: 15 residues. The CDR3 nucleotides read TGTGCCAGCAGCTCGACGGTGGGGTCAGAAAACATTCAGTACTTC. The encoded protein is CASSSTVGSENIQYF.

This clonotype has a count of ten or more. V is TRBV9 and J is TRBJ2-4, with TRBD1 identical over 7 bases. The CDR3 covers 15 residues. Per germline, CDR1 SGDLS and CDR2 YYNGEE. The trim removed 4 bases at V and 0 bases at J, leaving 4 bases unmatched. The CDR3 nucleotides read TGTGCCAGCAGCCCCGGGACAGTAGCCAAAAACATTCAGTACTTC. Translation gives CASSPGTVAKNIQYF.

On this clonotype: A read error is possible here, since a much larger clone lies one base away. The chain joins TRBV5-1 to TRBJ1-2, with D maybe TRBD1 (6 bases). Trimming took 1 base from V and 4 from J, leaving 14 bases between them. The CDR3 sequence is 15 residues long. Germline V gene sequence: CDR1 SGHRS, CDR2 YFSETQ. The CDR3 nucleotides are TGCGCCAGCAGCTTGATTACCGGACAGTTCTATGGCTACACCTTC. This sequence encodes CASSLITGQFYGYTF.

This clonotype was detected many times. CDR3 nucleotides: TGCAGTGCTAGAGATCGGGACACCCATCAGCCCCAGCATTTT. As protein: CSARDRDTHQPQHF. The chain has TRBV20-1 and TRBJ1-5; perhaps TRBD1 as D (6 bases). V was clipped by 0 bases and J by 5 bases, with 11 bases between them. The CDR3 totals 14 residues. Germline CDR1 DFQATT, CDR2 SNEGSKA (reference sequence).

This clonotype was picked up many times. The chain combines TRBV24-1 with TRBJ2-5, with D perhaps TRBD1 (6 bases). V was cut by 4 bases and J by 5 bases, with 13 bases left in between. Germline V CDR1 and CDR2: KGHDR, SFDVKD. The CDR3 is 14 amino acids. The CDR3 DNA reads as TGTGCCACCAGTGACCCAGGGGTTGCGGAGACCCAGTACTTC. It yields the protein CATSDPGVAETQYF.

The chain couples TRBV5-1 to TRBJ1-3; tentative D call: TRBD1 (6 bases). The CDR3 runs to 14 residues. Trimming shortened V by 2 bases and J by 7 bases, and 13 bases separated the two germline ends. From germline, CDR1 is SGHRS and CDR2 YFSETQ. CDR3 region: CASSFGQSANTIYF. CDR3 nucleotide sequence: TGCGCCAGCAGCTTTGGACAGAGCGCGAACACCATATATTTT.

This clonotype was observed at least ten times. The CDR3 region has the DNA TGTGCCAGCAGTCTATCGGGACAGGGAAATGAAAAACTGTTTTTT. As protein: CASSLSGQGNEKLFF. The J gene is TRBJ1-4, the V gene TRBV2; 9 nucleotides line up with TRBD1. The J segment lost 5 bases and the V segment lost 5 bases, leaving 6 bases of the junction unmatched. The CDR3 loop spans 15 amino acids. Germline CDR1 and CDR2: SNHLY and FYNNEI.

This clonotype showed up many times. The rearrangement links TRBV4-3 to TRBJ2-3; 11 bases are shared with TRBD1. The V gene's germline CDR1 is LGHNA and CDR2 YSLEER. After removal of 0 bases from V and 3 bases from J, the junction contained 5 bases not matched to a gene. The CDR3 has 17 residues. DNA for the CDR3: TGCGCCAGCAGCCAAGAGGGACAGGGGGTGACGACAGATACGCAGTATTTT. Its translation is CASSQEGQGVTTDTQYF.

CDR3 sequence (DNA): TGTGCCACCAGTGCCTATTGTCTCCCGAAGTGGGATGATCCCGCGGATCAGCCCCAGCATTTT. Translating it yields CATSAYCLPKWDDPADQPQHF. This rearrangement joins TRBV24-1 to TRBJ1-5; D gene ambiguous. The germline gives CDR1 KGHDR, CDR2 SFDVKD. CDR3 length: 21 residues. V lost 5 bases and J lost 5, with 33 bases in between.

This clonotype has at least ten counts. V gene TRBV4-2 combines with J gene TRBJ2-2, with D unclear. This CDR3 contains 15 residues. The germline V gene has CDR1 LGHNA and CDR2 YNFKEQ. The V end lost 2 bases, the J end lost 3 bases, and 10 bases lay between the germline ends. The CDR3 DNA sequence: TGTGCCAGCAGCCAACCAGTGGTGGACACCGGGGAGCTGTTTTTT. Translating it yields CASSQPVVDTGELFF.

The chain couples TRBV3-1 to TRBJ2-7; 7 bases agree with TRBD1. In germline, CDR1 is LGHDT, CDR2 YNNKEL (reference sequence). The CDR3 extends over 15 amino acids. The V gene end was trimmed by 4 bases and the J gene end by 2 bases; junction bases not matched to a gene: 8. CDR3: CASSRSTGPAYEQYF. CDR3 in DNA: TGTGCCAGCAGCCGATCGACAGGGCCTGCCTACGAGCAGTACTTC.

The rearrangement links TRBV4-3 to TRBJ1-2; TRBD1 aligns across 8 bases. Germline CDR1 reads LGHNA; CDR2 reads YSLEER. V lost 0 bases to trimming and J lost 4 bases; unmatched junction nucleotides: 7. The CDR3 has 16 residues. The CDR3, as DNA: TGCGCCAGCAGCCAAGAACCCTCAGGGGGCCCCTATGGCTACACCTTC. Amino acid sequence: CASSQEPSGGPYGYTF.

This clonotype was seen more than once but under ten times. The chain uses TRBV9 and TRBJ2-3, with TRBD1 as a possible D gene (6 bases). The CDR3 loop spans 14 amino acids. Trimming pared 2 bases from V and 8 bases from J, leaving 15 bases between. Germline V gene sequence: CDR1 SGDLS, CDR2 YYNGEE. DNA for the CDR3: TGTGCCAGCAGCGTCCAGGGGCCCCCAGGTACGCAGTATTTT. Translating it yields CASSVQGPPGTQYF.

This clonotype was found many times. The DNA for the CDR3 is TGTGCCAGCAGCGTAGAGGCAGACAGCTCCTACGAGCAGTACTTC. This sequence encodes CASSVEADSSYEQYF. The V and J genes are TRBV9 and TRBJ2-7; weak D call: TRBD1 (5 bases). Germline-derived CDR1 and CDR2 are SGDLS and YYNGEE. This CDR3 region has 15 residues. V was trimmed by 0 bases and J by 0 bases, leaving 10 bases between them.

This clonotype was counted at least ten times. J is TRBJ2-5 and V is TRBV5-1, with D perhaps matching TRBD1 (5 bases). Germline CDR1 is SGHRS and CDR2 is YFSETQ. The V end was cut by 4 bases, the J end by 2 bases, with 9 bases between. This CDR3 contains 13 residues. As DNA, the CDR3 is TGCGCCAGCAGCGGGGCAGGTCAAGAGACCCAGTACTTC. Protein product: CASSGAGQETQYF.

The rearrangement joins TRBV20-1 to TRBJ2-1, with 9 bases aligning to TRBD1. The CDR3 has 16 amino acids. V shed 0 bases and J 4 bases; nucleotides not matched to a gene: 7. Per the germline V gene, CDR1 is DFQATT and CDR2 is SNEGSKA (reference sequence). The CDR3: CSARDWTGASYNEQFF. CDR3 DNA sequence: TGCAGTGCTAGAGATTGGACAGGGGCGAGTTACAATGAGCAGTTCTTC.